This T cell receptor (beta chain) was captured by sequencing in a study of blood T cells in healthy people across ages (dated by TCRdb to about 2015). In the study overall: Template switching captured roughly one uniquely barcoded TCR beta cDNA molecule per two T cells in model experiments. The study measured age-related changes in TCR beta repertoire diversity using deep sequencing normalized with unique cDNA molecular identifiers. Two additional independent replicas of 1 million unique cDNA reads from the same blood draw were analyzed for two donors (one aged 18 to 30 and one aged 80 or older). Donors were grouped into four age groups: young (average roughly 17 years), middle-aged (39), aged (62) and long-lived (approximately 75). Overall study results and their limits: The percentage of naive T cells measured by flow cytometry correlated strongly with observed TCR beta diversity. Donor CMV infection status was unknown, potentially confounding age-related changes in expanded clonotypes. Bulk unsorted PBMC profiling prevented conclusive comparison of naive and antigen-experienced compartments. The long-lived group showed more naive CD4+ T cells, fewer expanded clones and increased TCR diversity than the aged group, suggesting age selection. As age increased, observed TCR beta diversity per million T cells dropped in a roughly linear way, and a significant reduction was already evident by age about 40. Estimates of total diversity from one million sequenced T cells were regarded as lower bounds and underestimates.

This clonotype was counted only a few times. No cognate antigen has been identified for it. Within one base of it there is no much larger clone, and no base qualities were kept. The roughly 39 donors, aged roughly 6 to 90 years, were systemically healthy Caucasian individuals from Russia. Each donor gave around 9.5 milliliters of peripheral blood, collected into EDTA-treated Vacutainer tubes. Ficoll-Paque density-gradient centrifugation was used to isolate PBMCs, with at least 7 million per sample. Trizol reagent was used to extract total RNA from PBMCs, with at least 5.5 micrograms per sample. The percentages of naive CD45RAhigh/CD27high T cells were determined by flow cytometry on a PBMC aliquot from every donor. Reading from cysteine to phenylalanine, the CDR3 counts 15 amino acids. Left in the record is the CDR3 DNA by itself, 45 bases read in frame from the first base. V sheds 6 bases and J sheds 7 bases, leaving 18 bases between their ends.

Library preparation was by 5' RACE. The listed sequencing device is Illumina HiSeq 2500. The second PCR ran for about 6 to 12 cycles and used a J-beta primer mix along with a sample-barcoded 5' primer. A unique molecular identifier was introduced onto each TCR beta cDNA molecule by a template-switch 5' adaptor carrying 12 random nucleotides. Each sample yielded at least 3 million CDR3-containing paired-end reads. First-strand cDNA synthesis was performed from all RNA using the Mint cDNA synthesis kit, with priming by a TRBC-specific oligonucleotide. Following uracil-DNA glycosylase treatment, all cDNA underwent a first 18-cycle PCR with the universal primers M1SS and BC2_uni_R. In the authors' own workflow: Normalization of each sample was performed by random selection of 1 million high-quality reads, each carrying a distinct molecular identifier. Instead of being binned into consensus sequences, reads that shared molecular identifiers were thrown out. MiTCR, with a Q25 quality threshold and the strictest error-elimination algorithm, was used for CDR3 identification, clonotype clustering and error correction. Lower-bound total TCR beta diversity was estimated with a nonparametric unseen species model using Euler transformation. Through fastp at Q25 and MiXCR, TCRdb rebuilt clones from the public reads, retaining in-frame beta chains. Each entry merges the rows of one CDR3 protein and shows their most common DNA and genes. V and J calls and clone size were set by TCRdb, not the authors. The sample table holds approximately 760,000 distinct CDR3 sequences, of which 25% were seen once. Together, the top ten hold just under 9.5% of the sample.

These data were also filed under a second study, of T cells of mothers and their children. In that second paper, the authors write: Nine systemically healthy Caucasian individuals served as donors, namely three mothers together with their six children. cDNA synthesis consumed the entire amount of extracted RNA, loaded at around 1.5 ug RNA in each 15 ul reaction. In the second PCR, sample barcodes and 2-4 random nucleotides were introduced via the M1S primer. Over 8.5 million TCR beta CDR3 reads were obtained for each mother, and 2.7 million or so reads were obtained for each child. Thymic selection shapes the output of TCR recombination in a similar way in related and unrelated pairs, and inherited differences have a minor effect. Normalized repertoire overlap was always found to be slightly, but never significantly, higher in related mother-child pairs than in unrelated mother-child pairs. Persistent microchimeric T cell clones were not detected, at a sensitivity of around 99 clones per million clonotypes. To look for features that set related mother-child pairs apart from unrelated individuals, the researchers ran deep NGS to compare the TCR beta repertoires of mothers and children. On average, the children were approximately 11 +/- 4 years old, while the mothers were roughly 36 +/- 4 years old. After adapter ligation was performed with NEBNext reagents, the libraries were sequenced on an Illumina HiSeq 2000 with 100+100 nt paired-end reads. Mother and child libraries were prepared a month apart and sequenced in separate runs to prevent cross-contamination. Each donor had between roughly 450,000 and 2,100,000 distinct TCR beta clonotypes identified. Naive TCR beta clonotypes were estimated from low-frequency clonotypes matched to each donor's FACS-determined naive share, without sorting.

The sample taken for sequencing was blood. This clonotype originated in a boy aged 10-17 years in good health. Recombination joined TRBV12-3 or TRBV12-4 with TRBJ1-4; possibly the D gene is TRBD1, per 6 matching bases. The DNA sequence reads TGTGCCAGCAGCCGAGGGACAAGGTGGGGTGAAAAACTGTTTTTT. This translates into CASSRGTRWGEKLFF.